A selection of T cell receptor beta chains follows, all from one sample in a study of blood T cell repertoires in COVID-19. Profiled with immunoSEQ multiplex PCR; TCRdb holds only in-frame clones, not every one. The data hold roughly 220,000 clones, with approximately 82% observed a single time. Sequences were obtained from PBMCs or T cells enriched from blood (not recorded which). Receptors originate from a man aged 35 to 55 who had recovered from COVID-19. Each CDR3 is given with its conserved first and last residue. The D gene is left open where the match is weak. Not every row has a clone size; where given, it reads once, few, many or a size class.

clone_size j_call v_call d_call cdr3_aa cdr3_nt
NA TRBJ2-7 TRBV5-8 TRBD1 CASTTTGGSYEQYF TGTGCCAGCACCACCACAGGGGGCTCCTACGAGCAGTACTTC
NA TRBJ2-7 TRBV2 TRBD2 CATNIAGGSYEQYF TGTGCCACTAATATAGCGGGGGGGTCCTACGAGCAGTACTTC
NA TRBJ1-1 TRBV7-9 TRBD1 CASSPLRRDRVLGTEAFF TGTGCCAGCAGCCCTTTACGCCGGGACAGGGTCTTGGGGACTGAAGCTTTCTTT
NA TRBJ2-5 TRBV3-1/TRBV3-2 NA CASSQGLPTQYF TGTGCCAGCAGCCAAGGTCTACCGACCCAGTACTTC
once TRBJ2-7 TRBV3-1/TRBV3-2 TRBD2 CASSPTSGRVEQYF TGTGCCAGCAGTCCGACTAGCGGGAGGGTCGAGCAGTACTTC
NA TRBJ1-3 TRBV10-3 NA CAISREVNTIYF TGTGCCATCAGCAGGGAAGTAAACACCATATATTTT
NA TRBJ2-5 TRBV4-1 NA CASSRGGIEETQYF TGCGCCAGCAGCCGGGGCGGGATTGAGGAGACCCAGTACTTC
few TRBJ2-6 TRBV7-2 NA CASSFPGSGANVLTF TGTGCCAGCAGCTTCCCGGGCTCTGGGGCCAACGTCCTGACTTTC
NA TRBJ2-1 TRBV7-2 TRBD2 CASSLGVGGGNEQFF TGTGCCAGCAGCTTAGGAGTCGGGGGGGGAAATGAGCAGTTCTTC
once TRBJ2-3 TRBV24-1 TRBD1 CATSDFPGTGEVTDTQYF TGTGCCACCAGTGATTTCCCCGGGACAGGGGAGGTCACAGATACGCAGTATTTT
once TRBJ1-5 TRBV24-1 NA CATSDPRRGKNPPQHF TGTGCCACCAGTGATCCCAGAAGGGGTAAGAACCCGCCCCAGCATTTT
once TRBJ1-1 TRBV6-5 TRBD1 CAARRIAGGRTEAFF TGTGCCGCAAGACGTATAGCAGGGGGGCGGACTGAAGCTTTCTTT
NA TRBJ1-2 TRBV19 NA CASRPTDSGGYGYTF TGTGCCAGTAGACCAACGGACAGCGGGGGTTATGGCTACACCTTC
NA TRBJ2-3 TRBV6-5 NA CASSSKRGGRTDTQYF TGTGCCAGCAGTTCCAAGAGGGGGGGTCGCACAGATACGCAGTATTTT
NA TRBJ2-3 TRBV2 TRBD2 CASSDGLDYTDTQYF TGTGCCAGCAGTGACGGACTAGATTACACAGATACGCAGTATTTT
once TRBJ1-1 TRBV5-6 NA CASSLAGTARTEAFF TGTGCCAGCAGCTTGGCCGGGACTGCCAGGACTGAAGCTTTCTTT
few TRBJ1-6 TRBV6-5 NA CASSRSSYNSPLHF TGTGCCAGCAGCCGCAGCTCCTATAATTCACCCCTCCACTTT
few TRBJ2-2 TRBV7-3 NA CASSLQLTGPLWTGELFF TGTGCCAGCAGCTTGCAGCTTACAGGTCCCCTTTGGACCGGGGAGCTGTTTTTT
NA TRBJ2-5 TRBV2 NA CASSEAPGAPDF TGTGCCAGCAGTGAAGCGCCTGGGGCCCCTGACTTC
NA TRBJ1-4 TRBV28 NA CAGRTTANEKLFF TGTGCCGGGAGGACAACCGCTAATGAAAAACTGTTTTTT
NA TRBJ1-5 TRBV28 NA CASIEYRSSNQPQHF TGTGCCAGCATTGAGTACAGGAGTAGCAATCAGCCCCAGCATTTT
NA TRBJ1-1 TRBV5-4 NA CASSLGGRVMNTEAFF TGTGCCAGCAGCTTGGGCGGGAGGGTCATGAACACTGAAGCTTTCTTT
NA TRBJ1-5 TRBV19 NA CASSRRGPRNLNQPQHF TGTGCCAGTAGTAGGCGGGGCCCAAGAAACCTAAATCAGCCCCAGCATTTT
NA TRBJ2-3 TRBV5-6 NA CASSLWATDTQYF TGTGCCAGCAGCTTGTGGGCCACAGATACGCAGTATTTT
NA TRBJ2-1 TRBV5-5 TRBD2 CASSLLADNEQFF TGTGCCAGCAGCTTACTAGCGGACAATGAGCAGTTCTTC
NA TRBJ1-4 TRBV14 TRBD1 CASSQKIGTGAQF TGTGCCAGCAGCCAAAAAATTGGGACAGGGGCACAGTTT
once TRBJ2-5 TRBV27 NA CASSFTAGTQYF TGTGCCAGCAGTTTTACTGCGGGGACCCAGTACTTC
NA TRBJ1-2 TRBV3-1/TRBV3-2 TRBD1 CASSPGGPYTF TGTGCCAGCAGCCCAGGGGGGCCCTACACCTTC
many TRBJ2-7 TRBV23-1 NA CASSHPVQVRSYEQYF TGCGCCAGCAGTCATCCTGTACAGGTACGCTCCTACGAGCAGTACTTC
few TRBJ1-4 TRBV28 NA CASSLQRFSTHLKTLFF TGTGCCAGCAGCTTACAGAGGTTCAGTACCCACCTAAAAACTCTGTTTTTT
NA TRBJ1-2 TRBV6-5 TRBD1 CASSLRQGYGYTF TGTGCCAGCAGCTTAAGACAGGGGTATGGCTACACCTTC
NA TRBJ1-1 TRBV6-1 NA CASSDFWGGPAAFF TGTGCCAGCAGTGATTTTTGGGGAGGGCCTGCGGCTTTCTTT
NA TRBJ1-1 TRBV7-2 NA CASSLARGAAEAFF TGTGCCAGCAGCTTAGCCCGGGGGGCTGCTGAAGCTTTCTTT
NA TRBJ2-7 TRBV28 TRBD1 CASSFIARDRSTYEQYF TGTGCCAGCAGTTTTATCGCCCGGGACAGGTCAACCTACGAGCAGTACTTC
NA TRBJ1-1 TRBV11-1 NA CASSLLRGGSTEAFF TGTGCCAGCAGCTTATTAAGGGGGGGGAGCACTGAAGCTTTCTTT
NA TRBJ2-7 TRBV5-1 TRBD2 CASSLGPPSGSYEQYF TGCGCCAGCAGCTTGGGACCCCCAAGCGGGAGTTACGAGCAGTACTTC
NA TRBJ1-1 TRBV25-1 NA CASSVGRNTEAFF TGTGCCAGCAGTGTCGGGAGGAACACTGAAGCTTTCTTT
NA TRBJ2-5 TRBV7-9 TRBD2 CASSASGGETQYF TGTGCCAGCAGTGCTAGCGGGGGGGAGACCCAGTACTTC
NA TRBJ2-1 TRBV7-2 NA CASSQRRGSEQFF TGTGCCAGCAGCCAGCGGCGGGGTAGTGAGCAGTTCTTC
NA TRBJ1-5 TRBV11-2 NA CASSSGRGNQPQHF TGTGCCAGCAGCTCCGGACGGGGGAATCAGCCCCAGCATTTT
NA TRBJ1-4 TRBV4-1 NA CASSQVGQDDEKLFF TGCGCCAGCAGCCAAGTGGGCCAGGATGATGAAAAACTGTTTTTT
NA TRBJ1-1 TRBV2 NA CASSEEGLTEAFF TGTGCCAGCAGTGAAGAAGGACTGACTGAAGCTTTCTTT
NA TRBJ1-5 TRBV7-2 NA CASSSDTGNQPQHF TGTGCCAGCAGCTCTGACACAGGGAATCAGCCCCAGCATTTT
NA TRBJ2-7 TRBV4-1 TRBD1 CASSTTGQGNEQYF TGCGCCAGCAGCACAACGGGACAGGGAAACGAGCAGTACTTC
NA TRBJ2-2 TRBV5-1 NA CASSMITGPAGELFF TGCGCCAGCAGCATGATAACAGGACCAGCCGGGGAGCTGTTTTTT